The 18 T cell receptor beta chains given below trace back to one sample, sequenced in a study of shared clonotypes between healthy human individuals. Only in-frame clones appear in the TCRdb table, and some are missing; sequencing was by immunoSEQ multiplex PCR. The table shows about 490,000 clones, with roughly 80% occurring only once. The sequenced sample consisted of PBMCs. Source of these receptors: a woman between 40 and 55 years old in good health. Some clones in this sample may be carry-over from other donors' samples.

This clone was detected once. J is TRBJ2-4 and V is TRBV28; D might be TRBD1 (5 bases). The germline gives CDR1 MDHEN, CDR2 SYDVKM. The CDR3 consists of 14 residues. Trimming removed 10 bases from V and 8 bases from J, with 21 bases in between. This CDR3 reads CATKGGRTSDIQYF. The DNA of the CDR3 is TGTGCCACGAAGGGTGGCAGGACAAGTGACATTCAGTACTTC.

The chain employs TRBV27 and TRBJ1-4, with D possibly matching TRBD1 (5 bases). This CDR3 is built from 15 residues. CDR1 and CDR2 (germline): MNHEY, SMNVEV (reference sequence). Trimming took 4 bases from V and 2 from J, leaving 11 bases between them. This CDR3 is CASSSLGATNEKLFF. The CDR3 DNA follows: TGTGCCAGCAGTTCACTCGGGGCCACTAATGAAAAACTGTTTTTT.

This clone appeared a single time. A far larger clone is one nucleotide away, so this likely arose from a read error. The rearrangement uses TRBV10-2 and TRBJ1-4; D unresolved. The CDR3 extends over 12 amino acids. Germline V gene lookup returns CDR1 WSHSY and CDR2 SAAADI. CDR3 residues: CASSKSKEKLFF. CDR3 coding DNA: TGCGCCAGCAGTAAGTCGAAAGAAAAACTGTTTTTT.

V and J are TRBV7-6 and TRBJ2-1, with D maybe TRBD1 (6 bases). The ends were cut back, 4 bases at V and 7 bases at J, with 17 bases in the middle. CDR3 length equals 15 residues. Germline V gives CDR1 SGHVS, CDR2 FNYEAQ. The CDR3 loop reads CASSYPYGQTNEQFF. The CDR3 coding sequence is TGTGCCAGCAGCTACCCGTACGGACAGACAAATGAGCAGTTCTTC.

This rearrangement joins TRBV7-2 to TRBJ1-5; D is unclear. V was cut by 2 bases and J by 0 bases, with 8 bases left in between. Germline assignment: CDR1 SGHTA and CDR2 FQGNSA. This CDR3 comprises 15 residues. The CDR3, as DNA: TGTGCCAGCAGCTTAAAGGTTCTTAGCAATCAGCCCCAGCATTTT. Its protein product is CASSLKVLSNQPQHF.

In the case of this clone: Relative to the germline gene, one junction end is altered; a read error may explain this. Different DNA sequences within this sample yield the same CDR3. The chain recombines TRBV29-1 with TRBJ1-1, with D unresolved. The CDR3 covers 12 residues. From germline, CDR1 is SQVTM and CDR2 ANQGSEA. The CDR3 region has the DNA TGCAGCGCGGGTGGCCGGAACACTGAAGCTTTCTTC. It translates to CSAGGRNTEAFF.

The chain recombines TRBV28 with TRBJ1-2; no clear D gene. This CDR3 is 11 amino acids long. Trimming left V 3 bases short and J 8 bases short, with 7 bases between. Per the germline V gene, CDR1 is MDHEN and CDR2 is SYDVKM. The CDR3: CASSLEQGYTF. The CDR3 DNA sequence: TGTGCCAGCAGTTTGGAACAAGGCTACACCTTC.

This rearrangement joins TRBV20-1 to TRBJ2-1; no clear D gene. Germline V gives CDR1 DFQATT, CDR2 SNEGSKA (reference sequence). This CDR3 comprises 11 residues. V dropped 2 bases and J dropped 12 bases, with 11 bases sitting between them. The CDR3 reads CSARFGRGQFF. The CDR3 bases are TGCAGTGCTAGATTTGGGCGCGGGCAGTTCTTC.

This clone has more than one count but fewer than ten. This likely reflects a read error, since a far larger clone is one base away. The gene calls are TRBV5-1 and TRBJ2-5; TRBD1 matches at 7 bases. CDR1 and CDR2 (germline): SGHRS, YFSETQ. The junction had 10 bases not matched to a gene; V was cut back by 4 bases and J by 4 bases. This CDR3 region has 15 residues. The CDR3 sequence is CASSLLGGYGETQYF. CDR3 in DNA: TGCGCCAGCAGCCTTTTAGGGGGCTACGGAGAGACCCAGTACTTC.

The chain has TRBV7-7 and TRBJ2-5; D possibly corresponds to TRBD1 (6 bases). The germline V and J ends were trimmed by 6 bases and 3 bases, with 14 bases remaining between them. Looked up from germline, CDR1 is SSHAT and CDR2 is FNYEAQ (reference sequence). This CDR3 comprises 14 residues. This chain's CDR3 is CASSSGVAEETQYF. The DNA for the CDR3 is TGTGCCAGCAGTTCAGGGGTGGCAGAAGAGACCCAGTACTTC.

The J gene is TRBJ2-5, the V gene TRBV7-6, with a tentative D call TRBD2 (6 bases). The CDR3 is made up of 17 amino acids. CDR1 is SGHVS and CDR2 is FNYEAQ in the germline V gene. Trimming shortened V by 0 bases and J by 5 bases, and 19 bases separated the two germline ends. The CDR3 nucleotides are TGTGCCAGCAGCTTAGCCCCCCTCTTTGGGAGCGGGGAGACCCAGTACTTC. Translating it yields CASSLAPLFGSGETQYF.

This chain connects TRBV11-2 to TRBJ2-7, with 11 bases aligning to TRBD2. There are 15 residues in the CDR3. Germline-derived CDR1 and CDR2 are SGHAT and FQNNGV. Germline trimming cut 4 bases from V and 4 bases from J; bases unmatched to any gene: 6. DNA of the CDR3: TGTGCCAGCAGCTCCTCCCTAGCGGGAGGTTACGAGCAGTACTTC. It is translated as CASSSSLAGGYEQYF.

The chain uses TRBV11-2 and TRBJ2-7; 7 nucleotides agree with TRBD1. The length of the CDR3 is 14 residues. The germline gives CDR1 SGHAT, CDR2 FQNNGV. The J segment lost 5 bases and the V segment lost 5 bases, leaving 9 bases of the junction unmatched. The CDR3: CASSPDRVSHEQYF. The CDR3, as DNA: TGTGCCAGCAGCCCCGACAGGGTGTCCCACGAGCAGTACTTC. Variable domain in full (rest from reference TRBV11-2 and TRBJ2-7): EAGVAQSPRYKIIEKRQSVAFWCNPISGHATLYWYQQILGQGPKLLIQFQNNGVVDDSQLPKDRFSAERLKGVDSTLKIQPAKLEDSAVYLCASSPDRVSHEQYFGPGTRLTVT.

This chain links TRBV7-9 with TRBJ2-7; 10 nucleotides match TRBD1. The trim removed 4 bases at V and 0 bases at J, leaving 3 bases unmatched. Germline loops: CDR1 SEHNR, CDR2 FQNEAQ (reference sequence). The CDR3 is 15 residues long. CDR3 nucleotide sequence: TGTGCCAGCAGCTCGGGGACAGGGGACTCCTACGAGCAGTACTTC. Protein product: CASSSGTGDSYEQYF.

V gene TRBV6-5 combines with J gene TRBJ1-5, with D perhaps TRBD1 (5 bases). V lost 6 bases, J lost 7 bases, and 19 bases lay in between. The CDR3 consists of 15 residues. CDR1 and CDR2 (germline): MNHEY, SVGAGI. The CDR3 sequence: CASSPQEGLVQPQHF. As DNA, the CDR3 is TGTGCCAGCAGCCCTCAGGAGGGGCTAGTGCAGCCCCAGCATTTT.

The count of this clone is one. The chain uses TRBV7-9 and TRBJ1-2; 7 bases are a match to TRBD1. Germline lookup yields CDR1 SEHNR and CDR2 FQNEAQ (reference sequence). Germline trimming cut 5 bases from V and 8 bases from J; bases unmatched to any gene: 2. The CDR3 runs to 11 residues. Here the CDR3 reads CASSQGGGYTF. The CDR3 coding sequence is TGTGCCAGCAGCCAAGGGGGCGGCTACACCTTC.

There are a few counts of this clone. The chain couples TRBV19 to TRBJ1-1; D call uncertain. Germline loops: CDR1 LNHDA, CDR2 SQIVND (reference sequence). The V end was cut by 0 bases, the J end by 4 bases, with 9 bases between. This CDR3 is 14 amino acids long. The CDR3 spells CASSIETPGTEAFF. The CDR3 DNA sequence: TGTGCCAGTAGTATAGAGACACCTGGCACTGAAGCTTTCTTT. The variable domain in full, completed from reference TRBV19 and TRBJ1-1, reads DGGITQSPKYLFRKEGQNVTLSCEQNLNHDAMYWYRQDPGQGLRLIYYSQIVNDFQKGDIAEGYSVSREKKESFPLTVTSAQKNPTAFYLCASSIETPGTEAFFGQGTRLTVV.

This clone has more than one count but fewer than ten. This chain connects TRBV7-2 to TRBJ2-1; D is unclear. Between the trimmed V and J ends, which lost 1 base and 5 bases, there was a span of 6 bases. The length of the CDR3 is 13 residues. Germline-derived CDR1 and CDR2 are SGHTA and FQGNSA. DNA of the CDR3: TGTGCCAGCAGCTTAGGACCGAACAATGAGCAGTTCTTC. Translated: CASSLGPNNEQFF.